This TCR beta chain was recorded in a study of blood T cell repertoires in COVID-19. Study-wide context: Sources were T cells, B-cell-depleted T cells, or PBMCs; the material itself was cDNA or gDNA.

The CDR3 consists of 15 residues. V lost 5 bases and J 5 bases, leaving 16 bases between the germline ends. In germline, CDR1 is MGHRA, CDR2 YSYEKL. How the authors handled the data: Amplification of reference gene primers was used by the study to estimate nucleated cell counts. The assay was immunoSEQ multiplex PCR, and TCRdb's table has in-frame clones only and misses some. V and J calls and clone size are copied from that table; D and trimming were computed from the DNA. The table includes over 100,000 clones, 70% to 90% detected once. Sequences were obtained from peripheral blood. The gene calls are TRBV4-1 and TRBJ1-5, with no clear D. This receptor was obtained from a middle-aged man with acute or convalescent COVID-19. CDR3: CASSIFHSPYQPQHF. Here the CDR3 DNA reads TGCGCCAGCAGCATCTTTCACTCCCCCTATCAGCCCCAGCATTTT.